The entry that follows covers one T cell receptor (beta chain) sequence. The sample belongs to a study of cytomegalovirus exposure and HLA in healthy donors. The CDR3 contains 14 residues. The germline gives CDR1 MNHEY, CDR2 SVGAGI. V lost 7 bases and J 9 bases, leaving 19 bases between the germline ends. Generated by immunoSEQ multiplex PCR, the TCRdb table keeps only in-frame clones and is missing some. Altogether tens of thousands of clones are present, 88% being singletons, with the ten largest covering about 6.7%. The J gene is TRBJ1-5, the V gene TRBV6-5, with TRBD1 as a possible D gene (6 bases). This TCR came from a woman aged 25-40 years in good health and CMV-seronegative. The specimen was PBMCs. This CDR3 reads CASTPSQGIVPQHF. CDR3 DNA sequence: TGTGCCAGCACCCCGTCGCAGGGGATCGTGCCCCAGCATTTT.